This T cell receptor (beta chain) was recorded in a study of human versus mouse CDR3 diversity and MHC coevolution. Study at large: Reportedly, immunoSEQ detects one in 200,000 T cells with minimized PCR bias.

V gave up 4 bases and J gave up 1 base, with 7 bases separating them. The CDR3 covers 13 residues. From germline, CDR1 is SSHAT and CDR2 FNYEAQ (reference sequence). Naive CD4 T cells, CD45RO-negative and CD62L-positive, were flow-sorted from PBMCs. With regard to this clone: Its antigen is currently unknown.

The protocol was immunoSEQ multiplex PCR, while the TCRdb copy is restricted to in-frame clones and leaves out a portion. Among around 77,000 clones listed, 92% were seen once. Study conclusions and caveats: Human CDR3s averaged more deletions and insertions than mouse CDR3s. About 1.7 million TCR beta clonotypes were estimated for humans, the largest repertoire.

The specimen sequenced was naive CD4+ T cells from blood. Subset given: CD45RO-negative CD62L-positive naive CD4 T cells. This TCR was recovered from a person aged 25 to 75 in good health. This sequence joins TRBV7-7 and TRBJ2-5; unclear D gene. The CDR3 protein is CASSSSFQETQYF. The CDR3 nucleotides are TGTGCCAGCAGCTCCTCCTTCCAAGAGACCCAGTACTTC.